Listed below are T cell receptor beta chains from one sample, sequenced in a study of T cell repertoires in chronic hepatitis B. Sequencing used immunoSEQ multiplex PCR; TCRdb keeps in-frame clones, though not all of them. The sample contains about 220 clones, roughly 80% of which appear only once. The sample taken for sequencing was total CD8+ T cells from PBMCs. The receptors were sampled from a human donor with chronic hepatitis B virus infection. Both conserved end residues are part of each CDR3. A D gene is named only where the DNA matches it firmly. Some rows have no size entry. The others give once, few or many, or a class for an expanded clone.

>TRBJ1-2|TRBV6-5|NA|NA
TGTGCCAGCAGTTCCCCCTCAGACGGAGCTAACTATGGCTACACCTTC
CASSSPSDGANYGYTF
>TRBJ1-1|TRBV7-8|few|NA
TGTGCCAGCAGCTTAGTTGGGAGGACAGCGGTCCCTGAAGCTTTCTTT
CASSLVGRTAVPEAFF
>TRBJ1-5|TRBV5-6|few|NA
TGTGCCAGCACCACGTTCGGGACAAGCAATCAGCCCCAGCATTTT
CASTTFGTSNQPQHF
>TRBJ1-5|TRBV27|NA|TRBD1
TGTGCCAGCAGTTTATCGACAGGGGGCAATCAGCCCCAGCATTTT
CASSLSTGGNQPQHF
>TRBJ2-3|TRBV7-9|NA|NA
TGTGCCAGCAGCTTAGAAGCAGGTGGAGATACGCAGTATTTT
CASSLEAGGDTQYF
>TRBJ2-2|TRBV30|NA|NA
TGTGCCTCACTCCTCGGGGCAGGGGATCACGGGGAGCTGTTTTTT
CASLLGAGDHGELFF
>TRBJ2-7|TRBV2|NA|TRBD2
TGTGCCAGCAGTGAGGGTGCGGGAGGGCCCTACGAGCAGTACTTC
CASSEGAGGPYEQYF
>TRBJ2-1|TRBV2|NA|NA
TGTGCCGGCTTGCTAGGAACTGAGCAGTTCTTC
CAGLLGTEQFF
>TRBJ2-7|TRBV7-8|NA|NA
TGTGCCAGCAGCTTAGCGTACGGTCCGACCTACGAGCAGTACTTC
CASSLAYGPTYEQYF
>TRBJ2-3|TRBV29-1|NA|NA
TGCAGCGTTGAAGGGTCCTTTACAGATACGCAGTATTTT
CSVEGSFTDTQYF
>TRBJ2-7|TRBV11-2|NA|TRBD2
TGTGCCAGCAGCCCGGGACTAGCGGGAGCTTACGAGCAGTACTTC
CASSPGLAGAYEQYF
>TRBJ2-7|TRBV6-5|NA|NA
TGTGCCAGCACTGGGACTGATTCCTACGAGCAGTACTTC
CASTGTDSYEQYF
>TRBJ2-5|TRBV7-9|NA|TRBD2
TGTGCCAGCAGCTCCCGGACTAGCGGGAGATGGGAGACCCAGTACTTC
CASSSRTSGRWETQYF
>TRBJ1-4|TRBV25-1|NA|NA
TGTGCCAGCAGTGAAGGGGAGAATGTGGGCGAAAAACTGTTTTTT
CASSEGENVGEKLFF
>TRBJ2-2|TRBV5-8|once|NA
TGTGCCAGCTCGTGGCAGGGGATGGCCGGGGAGCTGTTTTTT
CASSWQGMAGELFF
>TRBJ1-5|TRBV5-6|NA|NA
TGTGCCAGCAGCTTCCAGGGTCAGCCCCAGCATTTT
CASSFQGQPQHF
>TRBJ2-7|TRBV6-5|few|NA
TGTGCCAGCAGAGGACAATCCTACGAGCAGTACTTC
CASRGQSYEQYF
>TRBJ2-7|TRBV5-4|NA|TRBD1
TGTGCCAGCAGCTGGGGGACAGTTTGGGAGCAGTACTTC
CASSWGTVWEQYF
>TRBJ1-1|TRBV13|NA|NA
TGTGCCAGCAGCCTGGGGTTTACTGAAGCTTTCTTT
CASSLGFTEAFF
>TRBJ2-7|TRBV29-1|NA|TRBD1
TGCAGCGCAGGAGACAGGGACTACGAGCAGTACTTC
CSAGDRDYEQYF
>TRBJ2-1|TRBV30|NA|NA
TGTGCCTGGAGTGTACCGACAGACTCCTACAATGAGCAGTTCTTC
CAWSVPTDSYNEQFF
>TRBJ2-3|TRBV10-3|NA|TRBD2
TGTGCCATCAGTGAGACTCAACGCGGGGGGGCCGTAGATACGCAGTATTTT
CAISETQRGGAVDTQYF
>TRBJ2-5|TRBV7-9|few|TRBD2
TGTGCCAGCAGCTTAGGGGCGGGAGAGTACCAAGAGACCCAGTACTTC
CASSLGAGEYQETQYF
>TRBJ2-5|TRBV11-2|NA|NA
TGTGCCAGCAGCTCTCTAGGGGGGTTAATACAAGAGACCCAGTACTTC
CASSSLGGLIQETQYF
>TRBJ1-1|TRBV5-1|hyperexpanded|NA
TGCGCCAGCAGCCTCTCGGGGGTTATGAACACTGAAGCTTTCTTT
CASSLSGVMNTEAFF
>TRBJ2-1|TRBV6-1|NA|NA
TGTGCCAGCAGTGAAGCGGGGGGCTCCTACAATGAGCAGTTCTTC
CASSEAGGSYNEQFF
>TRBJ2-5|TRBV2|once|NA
TGTGCCAGCAGTGGAACTGGGAGCGGGGAGACCCAGTACTTC
CASSGTGSGETQYF